The sequence of this T cell receptor beta chain was determined in a study of blood T cells in healthy people across ages. Study in general: T cells yielded about one barcoded beta molecule per two cells through template switching.

Per the germline V gene, CDR1 is SGHTA and CDR2 is FQGNSA. Trimming left V 1 base short and J 2 bases short, with 7 bases between. CDR3 length: 14 amino acids. The sample, about 9.7 milliliters of peripheral blood, was drawn from each donor. Many counts were recorded for this clonotype. Alongside a J-beta primer mix, a sample-barcoded 5' primer served in a second PCR lasting about 7 to 12 cycles. TCRdb called the 5' RACE reads again in MiXCR, with one record for every CDR3 protein. The table includes about 590,000 distinct CDR3 sequences, approximately 30% detected once. This sequence originates from a woman of 80 years or more in good health. The chain combines TRBV7-2 with TRBJ2-3, with D unclear. The sample taken for sequencing was blood. CDR3: CASSLGVATDTQYF. The CDR3 DNA is TGTGCCAGCAGCTTAGGAGTAGCCACAGATACGCAGTATTTT.